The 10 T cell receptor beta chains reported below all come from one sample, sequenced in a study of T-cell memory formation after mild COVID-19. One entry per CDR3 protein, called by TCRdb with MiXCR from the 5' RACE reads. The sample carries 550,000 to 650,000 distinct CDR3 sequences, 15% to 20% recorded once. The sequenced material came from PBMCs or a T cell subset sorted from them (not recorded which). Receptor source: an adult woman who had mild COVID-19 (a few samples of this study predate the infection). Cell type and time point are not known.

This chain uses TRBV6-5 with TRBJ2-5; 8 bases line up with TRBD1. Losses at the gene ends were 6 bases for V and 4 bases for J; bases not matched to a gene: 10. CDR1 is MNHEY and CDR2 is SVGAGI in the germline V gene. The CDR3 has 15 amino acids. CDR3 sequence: CASRDRVSPRETQYF. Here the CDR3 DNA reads TGTGCCAGCAGGGACAGGGTTTCGCCAAGAGAGACCCAGTACTTC.

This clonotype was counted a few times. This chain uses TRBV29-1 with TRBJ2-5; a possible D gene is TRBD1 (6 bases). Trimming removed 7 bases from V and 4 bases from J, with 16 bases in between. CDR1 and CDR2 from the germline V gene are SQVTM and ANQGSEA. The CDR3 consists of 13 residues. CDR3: CSALTGWGETQYF. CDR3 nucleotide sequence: TGCAGCGCCCTAACAGGGTGGGGAGAGACCCAGTACTTC. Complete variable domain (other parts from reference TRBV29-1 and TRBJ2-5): SAVISQKPSRDICQRGTSLTIQCQVDSQVTMMFWYRQQPGQSLTLIATANQGSEATYESGFVIDKFPISRPNLTFSTLTVSNMSPEDSSIYLCSALTGWGETQYFGPGTRLLVL.

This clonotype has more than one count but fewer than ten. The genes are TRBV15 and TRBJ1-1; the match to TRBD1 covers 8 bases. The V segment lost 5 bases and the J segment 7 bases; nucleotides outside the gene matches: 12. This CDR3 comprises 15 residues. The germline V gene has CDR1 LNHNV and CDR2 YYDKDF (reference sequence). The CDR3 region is CATSPPDRGRGEAFF. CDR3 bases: TGTGCCACCAGCCCCCCTGACAGGGGACGAGGTGAAGCTTTCTTT.

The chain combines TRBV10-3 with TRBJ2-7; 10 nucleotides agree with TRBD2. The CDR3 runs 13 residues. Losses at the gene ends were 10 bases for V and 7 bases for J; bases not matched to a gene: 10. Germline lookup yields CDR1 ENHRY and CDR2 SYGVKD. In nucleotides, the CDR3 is TGTGCCACCAGGGAAGCGGGAGGGAAAGAGCAGTACTTC. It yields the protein CATREAGGKEQYF.

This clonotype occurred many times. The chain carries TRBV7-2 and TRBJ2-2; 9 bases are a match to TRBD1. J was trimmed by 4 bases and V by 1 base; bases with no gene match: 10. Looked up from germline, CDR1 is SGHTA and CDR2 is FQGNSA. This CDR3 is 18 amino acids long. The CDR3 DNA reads TGTGCCAGCAGCTTAGTTACCTACAGGGGGCGGTCCACCGGGGAGCTGTTTTTT. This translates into CASSLVTYRGRSTGELFF.

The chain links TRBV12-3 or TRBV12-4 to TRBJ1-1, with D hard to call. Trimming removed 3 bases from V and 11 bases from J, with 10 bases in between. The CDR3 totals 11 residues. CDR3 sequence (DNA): TGTGCCAGCAGTTTTGGGCTAGGGGCTTTCTTT. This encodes CASSFGLGAFF.

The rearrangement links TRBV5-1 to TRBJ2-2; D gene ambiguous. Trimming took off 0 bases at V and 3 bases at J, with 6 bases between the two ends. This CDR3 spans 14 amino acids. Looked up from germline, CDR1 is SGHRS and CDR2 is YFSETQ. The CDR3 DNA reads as TGCGCCAGCAGCTTGGACCGGTACACCGGGGAGCTGTTTTTT. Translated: CASSLDRYTGELFF.

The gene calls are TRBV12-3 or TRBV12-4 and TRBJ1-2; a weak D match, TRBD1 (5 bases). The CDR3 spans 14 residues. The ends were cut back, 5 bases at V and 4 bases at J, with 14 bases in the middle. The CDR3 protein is CASSTGRGFYGYTF. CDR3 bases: TGTGCCAGCAGTACCGGACGGGGCTTCTATGGCTACACCTTC.

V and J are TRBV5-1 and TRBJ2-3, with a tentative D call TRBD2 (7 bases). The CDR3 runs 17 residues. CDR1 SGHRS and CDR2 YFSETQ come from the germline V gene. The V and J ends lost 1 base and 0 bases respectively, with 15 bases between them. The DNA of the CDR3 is TGCGCCAGCAGCTTGTTCTTGGGGGGGCTTAGCACAGATACGCAGTATTTT. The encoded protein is CASSLFLGGLSTDTQYF.

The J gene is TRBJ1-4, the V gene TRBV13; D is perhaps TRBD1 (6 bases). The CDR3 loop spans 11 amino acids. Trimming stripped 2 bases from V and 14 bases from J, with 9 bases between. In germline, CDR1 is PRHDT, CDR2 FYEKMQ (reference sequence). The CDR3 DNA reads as TGTGCCAGCAGCTTAAGGGACAAGCTGTTTTTT. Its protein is CASSLRDKLFF.